This T cell receptor (beta chain) is drawn from a study of response to subunit inactivated influenza vaccine. This clonotype was counted only a few times. Its antigen is as yet unknown. Points from the study as a whole: Researchers suggested that each seasonal influenza vaccination recruits few new T cells.

CDR1 and CDR2 (germline): SGHAT, FQNNGV. Losses at the gene ends were 6 bases for V and 3 bases for J; bases not matched to a gene: 13. The CDR3 is 19 amino acids. TCRdb reprocessed the RT-PCR reads via MiXCR and lists one record per CDR3 protein. Among 590,000 or so distinct CDR3 sequences listed, 13% to 15% were seen once. The chain couples TRBV11-2 to TRBJ2-3, with 15 bases fitting TRBD2. The TCR was taken from a man aged 50 or older who received an inactivated influenza vaccine. This sample comprised PBMCs from blood, obtained around 14 days before vaccination. CDR3 coding DNA: TGTGCCAGCAGTCAAACCCCACCGGGACTAGCGGGAGGAACAGATACGCAGTATTTT. It encodes CASSQTPPGLAGGTDTQYF.